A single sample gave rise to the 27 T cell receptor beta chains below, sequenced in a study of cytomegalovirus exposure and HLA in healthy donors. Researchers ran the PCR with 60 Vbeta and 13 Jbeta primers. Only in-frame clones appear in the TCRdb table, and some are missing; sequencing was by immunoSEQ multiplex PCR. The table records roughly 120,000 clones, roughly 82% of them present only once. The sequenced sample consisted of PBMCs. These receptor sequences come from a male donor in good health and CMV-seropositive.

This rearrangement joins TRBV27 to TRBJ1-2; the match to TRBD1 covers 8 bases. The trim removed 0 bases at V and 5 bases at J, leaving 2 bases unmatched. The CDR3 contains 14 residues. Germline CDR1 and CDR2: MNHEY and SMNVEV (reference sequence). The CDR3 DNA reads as TGTGCCAGCAGTTTATCCGGACAGGGTTATGGCTACACCTTC. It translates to CASSLSGQGYGYTF.

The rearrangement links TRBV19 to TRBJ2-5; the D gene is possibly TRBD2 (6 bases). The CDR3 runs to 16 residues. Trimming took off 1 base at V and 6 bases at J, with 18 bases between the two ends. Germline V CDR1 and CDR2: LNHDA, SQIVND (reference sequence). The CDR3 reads CASSIAMSGDVKTQYF. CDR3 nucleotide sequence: TGTGCCAGTAGTATAGCAATGTCGGGAGATGTAAAGACCCAGTACTTC.

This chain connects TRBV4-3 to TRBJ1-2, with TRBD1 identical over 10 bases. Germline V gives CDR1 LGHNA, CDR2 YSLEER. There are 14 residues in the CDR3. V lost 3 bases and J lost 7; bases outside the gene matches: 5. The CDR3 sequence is CASSHRDRGGGYTF. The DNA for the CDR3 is TGCGCCAGCAGCCACCGGGACAGGGGAGGTGGCTACACCTTC.

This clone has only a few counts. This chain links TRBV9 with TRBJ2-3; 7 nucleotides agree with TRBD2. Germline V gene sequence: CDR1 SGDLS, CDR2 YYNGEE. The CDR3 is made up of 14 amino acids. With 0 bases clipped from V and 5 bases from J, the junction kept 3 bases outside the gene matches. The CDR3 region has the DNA TGTGCCAGCAGCGTAGGACTAGCCGAAGATACGCAGTATTTT. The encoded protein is CASSVGLAEDTQYF.

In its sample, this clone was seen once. CDR3: CASGRLQFF. CDR3 sequence (DNA): TGTGCCAGCGGGCGTCTGCAGTTCTTC. The chain is built from TRBV6-6 and TRBJ2-1; D not resolved. V lost 8 bases to trimming and J lost 12 bases, with 8 bases between them. The germline CDR1 and CDR2 sequences are MNHNY and SVGAGI (reference sequence). CDR3 length: 9 residues.

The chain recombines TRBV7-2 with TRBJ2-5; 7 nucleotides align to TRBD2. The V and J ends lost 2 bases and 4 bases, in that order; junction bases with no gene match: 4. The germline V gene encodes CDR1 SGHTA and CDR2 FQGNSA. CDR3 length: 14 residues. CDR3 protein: CASSLFGEGETQYF. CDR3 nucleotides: TGTGCCAGCAGCTTATTCGGGGAGGGAGAGACCCAGTACTTC.

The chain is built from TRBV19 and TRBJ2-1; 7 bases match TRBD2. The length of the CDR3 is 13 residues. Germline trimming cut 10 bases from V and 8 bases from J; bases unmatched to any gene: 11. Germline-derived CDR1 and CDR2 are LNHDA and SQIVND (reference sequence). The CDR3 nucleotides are TGTGCCACTACCCCCGTGGGGAGGGATGAGCAGTTCTTC. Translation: CATTPVGRDEQFF. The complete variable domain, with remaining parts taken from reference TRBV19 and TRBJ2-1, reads DGGITQSPKYLFRKEGQNVTLSCEQNLNHDAMYWYRQDPGQGLRLIYYSQIVNDFQKGDIAEGYSVSREKKESFPLTVTSAQKNPTAFYLCATTPVGRDEQFFGPGTRLTVL.

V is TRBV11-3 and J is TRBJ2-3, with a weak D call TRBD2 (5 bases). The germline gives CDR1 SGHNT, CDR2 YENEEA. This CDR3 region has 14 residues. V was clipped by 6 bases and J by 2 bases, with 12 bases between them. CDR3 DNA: TGTGCCAGCAGTCCCAGCGGTTCCACAGATACGCAGTATTTT. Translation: CASSPSGSTDTQYF.

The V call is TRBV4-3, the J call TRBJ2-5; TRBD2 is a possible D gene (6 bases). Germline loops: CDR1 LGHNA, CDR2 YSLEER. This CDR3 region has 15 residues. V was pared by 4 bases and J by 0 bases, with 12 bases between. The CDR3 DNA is TGCGCCAGCAGCCCCCGCCGGGGGAACCAAGAGACCCAGTACTTC. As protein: CASSPRRGNQETQYF.

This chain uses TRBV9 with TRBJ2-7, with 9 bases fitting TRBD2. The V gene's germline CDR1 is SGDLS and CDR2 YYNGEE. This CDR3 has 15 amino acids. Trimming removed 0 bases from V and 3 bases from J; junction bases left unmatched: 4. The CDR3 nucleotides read TGTGCCAGCAGCGTAGCAGCGGGAGGAATCTACGAGCAGTACTTC. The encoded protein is CASSVAAGGIYEQYF.

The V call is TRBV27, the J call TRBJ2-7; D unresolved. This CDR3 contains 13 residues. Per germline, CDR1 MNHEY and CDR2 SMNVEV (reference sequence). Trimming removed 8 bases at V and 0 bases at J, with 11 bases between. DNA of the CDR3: TGTGCCAGCCGGTCCTCGAGCTCCTACGAGCAGTACTTC. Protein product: CASRSSSSYEQYF.

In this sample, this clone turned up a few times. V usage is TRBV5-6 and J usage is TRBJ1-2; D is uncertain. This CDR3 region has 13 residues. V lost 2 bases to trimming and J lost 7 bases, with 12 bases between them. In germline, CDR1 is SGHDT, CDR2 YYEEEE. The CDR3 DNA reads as TGTGCCAGCAGCTTCACCTCAGGATTTGGCTACACCTTC. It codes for CASSFTSGFGYTF.

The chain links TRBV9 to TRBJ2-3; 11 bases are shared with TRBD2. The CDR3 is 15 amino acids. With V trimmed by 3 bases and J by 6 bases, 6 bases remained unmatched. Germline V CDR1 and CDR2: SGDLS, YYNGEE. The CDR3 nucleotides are TGTGCCAGCAGCGCTAGCGGGAGGCGGGCGGATACGCAGTATTTT. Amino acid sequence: CASSASGRRADTQYF.

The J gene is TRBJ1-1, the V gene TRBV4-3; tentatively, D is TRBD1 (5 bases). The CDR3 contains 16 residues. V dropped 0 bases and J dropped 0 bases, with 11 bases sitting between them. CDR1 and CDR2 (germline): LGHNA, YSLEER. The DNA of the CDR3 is TGCGCCAGCAGCCAAGACAGGTGGGGGGTGAACACTGAAGCTTTCTTT. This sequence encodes CASSQDRWGVNTEAFF.

The CDR3 spells CASSGNAPKGLYNEQFF. The CDR3, as DNA: TGTGCCAGCAGCGGGAACGCCCCAAAGGGGCTATACAATGAGCAGTTCTTC. V usage is TRBV9 and J usage is TRBJ2-1; D might be TRBD1 (5 bases). The V end lost 3 bases, the J end lost 4 bases, and 20 bases lay between the germline ends. Germline V gene data show CDR1 as SGDLS and CDR2 as YYNGEE. The CDR3 length is 17 residues.

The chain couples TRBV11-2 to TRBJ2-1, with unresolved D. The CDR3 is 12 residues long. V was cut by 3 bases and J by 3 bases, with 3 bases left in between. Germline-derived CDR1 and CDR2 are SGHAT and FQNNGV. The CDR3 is CASSFVYNEQFF. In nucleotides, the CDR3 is TGTGCCAGCAGCTTCGTCTACAATGAGCAGTTCTTC.

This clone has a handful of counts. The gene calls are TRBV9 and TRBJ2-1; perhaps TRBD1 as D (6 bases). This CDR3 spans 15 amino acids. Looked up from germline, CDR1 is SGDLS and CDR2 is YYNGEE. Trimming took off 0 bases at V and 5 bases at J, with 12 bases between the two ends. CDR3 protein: CASSVGTGMNNEQFF. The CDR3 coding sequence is TGTGCCAGCAGCGTAGGAACAGGGATGAACAATGAGCAGTTCTTC.

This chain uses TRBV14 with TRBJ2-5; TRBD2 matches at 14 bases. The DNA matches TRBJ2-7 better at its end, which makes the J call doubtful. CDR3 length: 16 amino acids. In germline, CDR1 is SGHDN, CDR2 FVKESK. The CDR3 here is CASSLMGTSGSYEQYF. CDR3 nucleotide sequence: TGTGCCAGCAGCCTCATGGGGACTAGCGGGAGCTACGAGCAGTACTTC.

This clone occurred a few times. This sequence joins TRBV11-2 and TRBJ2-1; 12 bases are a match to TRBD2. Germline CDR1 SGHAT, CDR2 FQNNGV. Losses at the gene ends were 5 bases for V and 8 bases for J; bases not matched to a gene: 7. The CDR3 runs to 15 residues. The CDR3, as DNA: TGTGCCAGCAGCCCCGGGACTAGCGGGTCTTATGAGCAGTTCTTC. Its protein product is CASSPGTSGSYEQFF.

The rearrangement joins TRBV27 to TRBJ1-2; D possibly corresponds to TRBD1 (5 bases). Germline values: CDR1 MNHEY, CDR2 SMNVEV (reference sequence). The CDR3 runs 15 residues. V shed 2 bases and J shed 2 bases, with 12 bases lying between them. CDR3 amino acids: CASSLRGILNYGYTF. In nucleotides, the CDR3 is TGTGCCAGCAGTTTACGGGGGATACTCAACTATGGCTACACCTTC.

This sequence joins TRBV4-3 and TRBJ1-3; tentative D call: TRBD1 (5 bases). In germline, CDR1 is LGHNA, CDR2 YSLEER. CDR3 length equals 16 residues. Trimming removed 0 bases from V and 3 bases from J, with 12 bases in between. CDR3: CASSQDLSGIGNTIYF. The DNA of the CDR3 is TGCGCCAGCAGCCAAGATTTGTCAGGGATTGGAAACACCATATATTTT.

CDR3 nucleotides: TGTGCCAGCAGCTCCCCCGTTTCAGGGGACCATTCCTACGAGCAGTACTTC. Protein product: CASSSPVSGDHSYEQYF. The chain recombines TRBV11-2 with TRBJ2-7; maybe TRBD1 (6 bases). V was shortened by 4 bases and J by 1 base, with 20 bases between the two germline ends. CDR3 length: 17 amino acids. Germline V lookup: CDR1 SGHAT, CDR2 FQNNGV. Together with reference TRBV11-2 and TRBJ2-7, the CDR3 gives the full variable domain: EAGVAQSPRYKIIEKRQSVAFWCNPISGHATLYWYQQILGQGPKLLIQFQNNGVVDDSQLPKDRFSAERLKGVDSTLKIQPAKLEDSAVYLCASSSPVSGDHSYEQYFGPGTRLTVT.

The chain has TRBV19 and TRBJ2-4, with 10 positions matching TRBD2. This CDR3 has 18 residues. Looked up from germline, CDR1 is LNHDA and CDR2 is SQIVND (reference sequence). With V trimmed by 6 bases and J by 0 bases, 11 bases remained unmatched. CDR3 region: CASRPGLAMTIAKNIQYF. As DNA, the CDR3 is TGTGCCAGTAGGCCGGGACTAGCGATGACAATAGCCAAAAACATTCAGTACTTC.

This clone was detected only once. DNA for the CDR3: TGTGCCAGCAGCTTATCCGAGGGGGCACTCACAGATACGCAGTATTTT. Amino acid sequence: CASSLSEGALTDTQYF. V is TRBV7-9 and J is TRBJ2-3, with TRBD1 matching over 7 bases. Germline V gives CDR1 SEHNR, CDR2 FQNEAQ (reference sequence). The CDR3 has 16 amino acids. The V gene end was trimmed by 2 bases and the J gene end by 2 bases; junction bases not matched to a gene: 7.

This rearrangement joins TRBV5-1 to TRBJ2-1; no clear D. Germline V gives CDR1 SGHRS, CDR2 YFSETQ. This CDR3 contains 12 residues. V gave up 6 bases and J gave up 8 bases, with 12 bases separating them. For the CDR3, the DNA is TGCGCCAGCAAGTTCGGTCGTCATGAGCAGTTCTTC. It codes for CASKFGRHEQFF.

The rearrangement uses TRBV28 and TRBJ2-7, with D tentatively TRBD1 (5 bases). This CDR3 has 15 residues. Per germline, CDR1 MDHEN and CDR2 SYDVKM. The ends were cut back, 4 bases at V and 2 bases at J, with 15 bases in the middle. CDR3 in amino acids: CASSYTRVGPYEQYF. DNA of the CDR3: TGTGCCAGCAGTTATACCAGGGTTGGGCCCTACGAGCAGTACTTC.

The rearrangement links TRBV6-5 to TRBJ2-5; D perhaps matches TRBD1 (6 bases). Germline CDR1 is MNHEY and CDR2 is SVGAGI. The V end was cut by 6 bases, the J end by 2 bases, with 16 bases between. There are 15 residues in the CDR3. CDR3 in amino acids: CASSPTGNFQETQYF. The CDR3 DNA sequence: TGTGCCAGCAGCCCGACAGGAAATTTTCAAGAGACCCAGTACTTC.